The T cell receptor (beta chain) described here comes from a study of blood T cell repertoires in COVID-19. Looking at the study overall: From the United States, Italy and Spain came samples of acute and convalescent COVID-19. The cDNA or gDNA used as material had been derived from T cells, B-cell-depleted T cells, or PBMCs.

Germline V gene lookup returns CDR1 SGHRS and CDR2 YFSETQ. J lost 5 bases, V lost 4 bases, and 4 bases had no gene match. The CDR3 contains 13 residues. Authors' analysis steps: Researchers report that nucleated cell counts were estimated from reference gene primer amplification. Clones were sequenced by immunoSEQ multiplex PCR, and TCRdb holds only the in-frame ones, with some missing. The V and J calls and clone size were taken over from that table, and D and trimming were inferred from the DNA. Of roughly 100,000 clones listed, more than 75% are singletons. The source of this sequence is a woman aged 30 to 39 with acute or convalescent COVID-19. The source material was peripheral blood. This rearrangement joins TRBV5-1 to TRBJ1-1, with 8 positions matching TRBD1. CDR3 loop: CASSRTGKTEAFF. The CDR3 bases are TGCGCCAGCAGCCGGACAGGGAAAACTGAAGCTTTCTTT. Full variable domain (missing parts from reference TRBV5-1 and TRBJ1-1): KAGVTQTPRYLIKTRGQQVTLSCSPISGHRSVSWYQQTPGQGLQFLFEYFSETQRNKGNFPGRFSGRQFSNSRSEMNVSTLELGDSALYLCASSRTGKTEAFFGQGTRLTVV.